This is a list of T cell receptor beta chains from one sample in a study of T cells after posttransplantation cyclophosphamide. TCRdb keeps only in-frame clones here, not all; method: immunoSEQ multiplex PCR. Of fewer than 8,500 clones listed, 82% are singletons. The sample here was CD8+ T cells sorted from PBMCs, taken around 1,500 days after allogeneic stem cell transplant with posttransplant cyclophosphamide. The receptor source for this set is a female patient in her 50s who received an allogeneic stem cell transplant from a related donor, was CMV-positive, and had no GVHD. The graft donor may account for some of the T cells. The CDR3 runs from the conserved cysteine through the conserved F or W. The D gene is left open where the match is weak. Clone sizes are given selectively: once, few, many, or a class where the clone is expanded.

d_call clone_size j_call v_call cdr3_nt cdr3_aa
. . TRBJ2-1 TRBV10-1 TGCGCCAGCAGTGAGTCGATTGACGGGAGCTCCTACAATGAGCAGTTCTTC CASSESIDGSSYNEQFF
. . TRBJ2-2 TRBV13 TGTGCCAGCAGCCTGGCAGGGGATCACACCGGGGAGCTGTTTTTT CASSLAGDHTGELFF
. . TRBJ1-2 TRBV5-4 TGTGCCAGCAGTTCTGACAGCTCCTATGGCTACACCTTC CASSSDSSYGYTF
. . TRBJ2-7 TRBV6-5 TGTGCCAGCAGTTACTCACCAATCGGAGGGGTGAGCGAGCAGTACTTC CASSYSPIGGVSEQYF
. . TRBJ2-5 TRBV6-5 TGTGCCAGCAGTTACCTTTCTGAGAGTATAGCGGAGACCCAGTACTTC CASSYLSESIAETQYF
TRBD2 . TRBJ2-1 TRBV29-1 TGCAGCGCGACCGGGACTAGCGGGACTTACAATGAGCAGTTCTTC CSATGTSGTYNEQFF
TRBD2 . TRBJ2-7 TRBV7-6 TGTGCCAGCAGCTTAGAGGATCGGGAGGATTACGAGCAGTACTTC CASSLEDREDYEQYF
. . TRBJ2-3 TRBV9 TGTGCCAGCAGCGTAGGTTTCCGGAGTTCAGATACGCAGTATTTT CASSVGFRSSDTQYF
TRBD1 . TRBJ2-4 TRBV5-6 TGTGCCAGCAGCTCCGGGACAGGGGGTAAAAACATTCAGTACTTC CASSSGTGGKNIQYF
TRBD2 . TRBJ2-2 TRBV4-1 TGCGCCAGCAGCCAAGAGCGGCGGGAGGGTGGAACCGGGGAGCTGTTTTTT CASSQERREGGTGELFF
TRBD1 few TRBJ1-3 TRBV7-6 TGTGCCAGCAGCACCGGGACAGGAGGATACACCATATATTTT CASSTGTGGYTIYF
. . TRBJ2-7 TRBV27 TGTGCCAGCAGTCTGAGGGGGTACGAGCAGTACTTC CASSLRGYEQYF
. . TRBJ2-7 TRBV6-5 TGTGCCAGCAGTCGGCCGGGGGACTACGAGCAGTACTTC CASSRPGDYEQYF
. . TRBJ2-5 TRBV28 TGTGCCAGCAGTTTGCCGACAGGACCGAGGGAGACCCAGTACTTC CASSLPTGPRETQYF
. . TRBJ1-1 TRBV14 TGTGCCAGCAGCCAACGGGAAAGGACTGAAGCTTTCTTT CASSQRERTEAFF
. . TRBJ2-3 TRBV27 TGTGCCAGCATGAGCGGAGGAGATACGCAGTATTTT CASMSGGDTQYF
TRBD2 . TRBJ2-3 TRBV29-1 TGCAGCGTTGATGGGCGGGGAGGGACAGATACGCAGTATTTT CSVDGRGGTDTQYF
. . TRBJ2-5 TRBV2 TGTGCCAGCAGCTTAGGGGACCAAGAGACCCAGTACTTC CASSLGDQETQYF
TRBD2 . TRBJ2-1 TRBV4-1 TGCGCCAGCAGCCCGACTAGCGGACATACGGATGAGCAGTTCTTC CASSPTSGHTDEQFF
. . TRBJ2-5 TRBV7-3 TGTGCCAGCAGCGGGGGGACCTCCCTCCAAGAGACCCAGTACTTC CASSGGTSLQETQYF
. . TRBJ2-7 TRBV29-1 TGCAGCGGGTTGGACTCGGGTTCCTACGAGCAGTACTTC CSGLDSGSYEQYF
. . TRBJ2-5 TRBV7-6 TGTGCCAGCAGCCCTAGCCCCAAGGTGATTGTAGAGACCCAGTACTTC CASSPSPKVIVETQYF
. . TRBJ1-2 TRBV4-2 TGTGCCAGCAGCCAAGATCTGTCCTATGGCTACACCTTC CASSQDLSYGYTF
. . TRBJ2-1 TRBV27 TGTGCCAGCAGTTTCGGGTCCTACAATGAGCAGTTCTTC CASSFGSYNEQFF
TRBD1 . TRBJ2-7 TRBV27 TGTGCCAGCAGTTTAGTCCGGGCCACAGGGGCCGAGCAGTACTTC CASSLVRATGAEQYF
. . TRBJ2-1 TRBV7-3 TGTGCCAGCAGCCAGGGAAATGAGCAGTTCTTC CASSQGNEQFF
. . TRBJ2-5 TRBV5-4 TGTGCCAGCAGTTTCGGAGGTGAGACCCAGTACTTC CASSFGGETQYF
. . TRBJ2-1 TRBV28 TGTGCCAGCAGGTTTCAGGGGTTGAGATCCAATGAGCAGTTCTTC CASRFQGLRSNEQFF
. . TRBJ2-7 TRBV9 TGTGCCAGCAGCGAGGGGTGGACTAGCCAGGGGGGCTGGGAGCAGTACTTC CASSEGWTSQGGWEQYF
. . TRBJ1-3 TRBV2 TGTGCCAGCAGTGAAGTTTTGACAGGCTCTGGAAACACCATATATTTT CASSEVLTGSGNTIYF
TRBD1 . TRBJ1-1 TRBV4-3 TGCGCCAGCAGCCACCAAAGGACAGGGGAAGCTTTCTTT CASSHQRTGEAFF
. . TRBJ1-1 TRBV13 TGTGCCAGCAGCTTACCCGGGGGACCCATCACTGAAGCTTTCTTT CASSLPGGPITEAFF
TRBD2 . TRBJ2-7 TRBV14 TGTGCCAGCCGATTGACTAGCGGGTCCTACGAGCAGTACTTC CASRLTSGSYEQYF
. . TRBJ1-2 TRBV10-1 TGCGCCAGCAGTGAGTCGGAAAACAGAGACCTATTTGGCTACACCTTC CASSESENRDLFGYTF
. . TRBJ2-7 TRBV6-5 TGTGCCAGCAGTTACGGGCAGGGAGCGGGCTACGAGCAGTACTTC CASSYGQGAGYEQYF
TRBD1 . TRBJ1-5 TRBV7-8 TGTGCCAGCAGCCCCGGGACAGGCAATCAGCCCCAGCATTTT CASSPGTGNQPQHF
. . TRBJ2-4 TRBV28 TGTGCCAGCAGTTTAATTGGGGCGTACGACATTCAGTACTTC CASSLIGAYDIQYF
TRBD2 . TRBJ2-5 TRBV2 TGTGCCAGCAGCCGGACTAGCGGCGCCCGTTTGGAAGAGACCCAGTACTTC CASSRTSGARLEETQYF
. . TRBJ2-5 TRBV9 TGTGCCAGCAGCGTAGTCGGCGGAGGCCGAGAGACCCAGTACTTC CASSVVGGGRETQYF
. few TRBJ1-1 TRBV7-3 TGTGCCAGCAGCTTAACAGCACAGTCGAACACTGAAGCTTTCTTT CASSLTAQSNTEAFF
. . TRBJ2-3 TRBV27 TGTGCCAGCAGTTTCATTAGCGGAGGTAGAAAAGATACGCAGTATTTT CASSFISGGRKDTQYF
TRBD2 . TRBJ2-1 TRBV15 TGTGCCACCAGCAGAGATTCGGGGGGGCTCCCCTACAATGAGCAGTTCTTC CATSRDSGGLPYNEQFF
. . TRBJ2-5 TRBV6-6 TGTGCCAGCCGGAGCCCGGTTCTTGAGACCCAGTACTTC CASRSPVLETQYF
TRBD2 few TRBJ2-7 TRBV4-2 TGTGCCAGCAGCCCGGGACTAGCGGGAGTGCAGGAGCAGTACTTC CASSPGLAGVQEQYF